This TCR beta chain was sequenced for a study of blood T cells in healthy people across ages (dated by TCRdb to about 2015). Describing the broader study: Template switching captured roughly one uniquely barcoded TCR beta cDNA molecule per two T cells in model experiments. To avoid experimental bias, donors of different ages were distributed randomly across sequencing lanes. For two donors (one aged 18 to 29 and one aged 80 or older), the study analyzed two additional independent replicas of 1 million unique cDNA reads from the same blood draw. Donors were grouped into four age groups: young (average approximately 16 years), middle-aged (over 35), aged (around 56) and long-lived (just over 80). The study measured age-related changes in TCR beta repertoire diversity using deep sequencing normalized with unique cDNA molecular identifiers. On the study overall, not on this receptor specifically: Donor CMV infection status was unknown, potentially confounding age-related changes in expanded clonotypes. Estimates of total diversity based on one million sequenced T cells were regarded as lower bounds and as underestimates. A strong correlation was found between observed TCR beta diversity and the percentage of naive T cells measured by flow cytometry. The long-lived group showed more naive CD4+ T cells, fewer expanded clones and increased TCR diversity than the aged group, suggesting age selection. Because profiling used bulk unsorted PBMCs, naive and antigen-experienced compartments could not be compared conclusively. Observed TCR beta diversity per million T cells fell roughly linearly with age, and a significant reduction was already apparent by age around 40.

Systemically healthy Caucasian individuals from Russia, approximately 39 in total and aged about 6 to 95 years, were included as donors. Each donor gave 8 to 10 milliliters of peripheral blood, drawn into EDTA-treated Vacutainer tubes. Ficoll-Paque density-gradient centrifugation was used to isolate PBMCs, with at least 6.5 million per sample. Total RNA was extracted from PBMCs with Trizol reagent, with at least 6 micrograms obtained per sample. Naive CD45RAhigh/CD27high T cell percentages were measured by flow cytometry on a PBMC aliquot from every donor. For this clonotype: What this receptor recognizes is not known. Base qualities are missing; no much larger clone stands one base away.

The library was produced with 5' RACE. The sequencer listed for this sample is Illumina HiSeq 2500. The second PCR ran for roughly 7 to 11 cycles and used a J-beta primer mix along with a sample-barcoded 5' primer. A template-switch 5' adaptor carrying 12 random nucleotides introduced a unique molecular identifier onto each TCR beta cDNA molecule. Each sample yielded at least 2.5 million CDR3-containing paired-end reads. First-strand cDNA was synthesized from all RNA with the Mint cDNA synthesis kit, primed by a TRBC-specific oligonucleotide. After uracil-DNA glycosylase treatment, a first 18-cycle PCR used universal primers M1SS and BC2_uni_R on all cDNA. The authors' analysis ran thus. For normalization, 1 million high-quality reads were randomly selected from each sample, with every read carrying a distinct molecular identifier. Instead of being binned into consensus sequences, reads with shared molecular identifiers were discarded. MiTCR, set to a Q25 quality threshold and the strictest error-elimination algorithm, was used for CDR3 identification, clonotype clustering and error correction. A nonparametric unseen species model using Euler transformation provided a lower-bound estimate of total TCR beta diversity. Clones were called with MiXCR by TCRdb after fastp trimmed the public reads at Q25, and only in-frame beta chains were retained. Rows are combined by CDR3 protein, so each entry shows the most common genes and DNA. TCRdb, rather than the study authors, made the V and J calls. The sample has roughly 1.7 million distinct CDR3 sequences on record, roughly 30% of them singletons. The ten largest make up about 11% of the sample.

The germline V end is reduced by 0 bases and the J end by 0 bases; junction bases left unmatched: 2. The CDR3 sequence holds 15 residues, the cysteine and phenylalanine included. The DNA shown is the 45-base CDR3, in frame from base 1. From the germline V gene, CDR1 is ENHRY and CDR2 is SYGVKD. The TCR was taken from a woman in her thirties in good health. The sample comprised blood. The chain is assembled from TRBV10-3 and TRBJ2-7; TRBD1 aligns with 7 central bases. The DNA reads TGTGCCATCAGTGAGTCGGACAGGAGCTCCTACGAGCAGTACTTC. It codes for CAISESDRSSYEQYF.